This TCR beta chain was sequenced in a study of shared clonotypes between healthy human individuals. Study at large: A couple of female and a few male donors aged 18 to 49 were enrolled.

The CDR3 has 15 amino acids. Germline CDR1 reads SQVTM; CDR2 reads ANQGSEA. V lost 3 bases, J lost 2 bases, and 16 bases lay in between. Over several immunoSEQ plates, each subset's genomic DNA was distributed in even portions. Using ten immunoSEQ deep assay plates, investigators sequenced unsorted PBMC DNA. Some clones are missing from TCRdb's copy, which holds only in-frame ones; the method was immunoSEQ multiplex PCR. The sample shows around 480,000 clones, about 79% of them seen only once. The clonotype comes from a woman in her thirties or forties in good health. Some clones in this sample may be carry-over from other donors' samples. The sequencing sample was made of PBMCs. The rearrangement links TRBV29-1 to TRBJ1-2; D unresolved. CDR3 sequence: CSVESMPYGNYGYTF. The CDR3 DNA is TGCAGCGTTGAGTCTATGCCCTACGGGAACTATGGCTACACCTTC.